This TCR beta chain was captured by sequencing in a study of CD8+ T cells in alopecia areata. Whole-study results and caveats: Against the mouse data, patients shared TCRs less clearly, possibly for HLA reasons.

This clone was observed a few times. The antigen is undetermined. Alopecia areata patients had lesional scalp punch biopsies and peripheral blood taken from them. Germline loops: CDR1 SQVTM, CDR2 ANQGSEA. The CDR3 has 13 residues. Trimming shortened V by 7 bases and J by 0 bases, and 13 bases separated the two germline ends. Sequencing used cDNA as its template, made by extracting RNA and reverse transcribing it. Libraries were prepared by immunoSEQ multiplex PCR; TCRdb keeps only in-frame clonotypes and omits some of them. This sample has some 170,000 clones, with about 66% found just once. The V gene is TRBV29-1, the J gene TRBJ2-7; D may match TRBD1 or TRBD2 (5 bases each). The sequence was collected from a human donor with alopecia areata. The starting material was CD8+ T cells sorted from blood, obtained at week 0. CDR3 in DNA: TGCAGCGGCACCGGGACGGACTCCTACGAGCAGTACTTC. It is translated as CSGTGTDSYEQYF.